The 8 T cell receptor beta chains below were found in one sample sequenced in a study of regulatory T cells in long-lasting Graves disease. Time point here: newly diagnosed GD, antithyroid drugs for less than 3 months. Following extraction of RNA from PBMCs, that RNA was used to make the TCR library. Relying on iRepertoire HTBI primers and Arm-PCR of CDR3 regions, the team built TCR beta libraries. TCRdb processed the multiplex PCR reads anew with MiXCR; each CDR3 protein has one entry. The sample has more than 300,000 distinct CDR3 sequences, around 15% seen once. The sample was also linked to a second study, of T cells in Graves' hyperthyroidism and ophthalmopathy.

Sequences were derived from peripheral blood mononuclear cells (PBMCs), sampled at new diagnosis, from a patient treated with antithyroid drugs. The source is a woman aged 18-29 years with Graves disease.

There are many counts of this clonotype. This chain joins TRBV18 and TRBJ2-7; D is perhaps TRBD2 (5 bases). CDR3 length: 15 residues. Trimming cost V 0 bases and J 0 bases, with 9 bases left between them. Germline V CDR1 and CDR2: KGHSH, LQKENI. This CDR3 reads CASSPPERSSYEQYF. The CDR3 bases are TGTGCCAGCTCACCACCGGAGCGGTCCTCCTACGAGCAGTACTTC.

The chain carries TRBV7-2 and TRBJ2-7; 10 nucleotides agree with TRBD1. Germline V gene sequence: CDR1 SGHTA, CDR2 FQGNSA. This CDR3 contains 14 residues. The junction had 9 bases not matched to a gene; V was cut back by 10 bases and J by 3 bases. The CDR3 nucleotides are TGTGCCACCACGGGAGGGACAGGGGACTACGAGCAGTACTTC. Amino acids: CATTGGTGDYEQYF.

The V and J genes are TRBV12-3 or TRBV12-4 and TRBJ2-5; 10 bases are a match to TRBD1. The V gene end was trimmed by 3 bases and the J gene end by 3 bases; junction bases not matched to a gene: 7. CDR3 size: 16 residues. The CDR3: CASSFLPGQGKETQYF. The CDR3, as DNA: TGTGCCAGCAGTTTTTTGCCGGGACAGGGGAAAGAGACCCAGTACTTC.

This clonotype was counted only a few times. The chain is built from TRBV11-2 and TRBJ2-6; D is ambiguous. Germline assignment: CDR1 SGHAT and CDR2 FQNNGV. The CDR3 has 16 residues. The V and J ends lost 1 base and 0 bases respectively, with 7 bases between them. CDR3 region: CASSLAPISGANVLTF. CDR3 nucleotides: TGTGCCAGCAGCTTAGCCCCTATCTCTGGGGCCAACGTCCTGACTTTC.

This clonotype was detected many times. The rearrangement joins TRBV9 to TRBJ2-3; the match to TRBD2 covers 12 bases. V lost 1 base to trimming and J lost 8 bases; unmatched junction nucleotides: 8. Germline V gene sequence: CDR1 SGDLS, CDR2 YYNGEE. This CDR3 spans 16 amino acids. The CDR3 DNA sequence: TGTGCCAGCAGCGTACCTAGCGGGGGGGCAAGAGGTACGCAGTATTTT. Its protein product is CASSVPSGGARGTQYF.

With regard to this clonotype: Just one base apart from a much larger clone, this may be a read error. The gene calls are TRBV20-1 and TRBJ2-7; 10 positions match TRBD2. Germline assignment: CDR1 DFQATT and CDR2 SNEGSKA (reference sequence). This CDR3 region has 15 residues. The CDR3: CSARDHLAGVDELYF. As DNA, the CDR3 is TGCAGTGCTAGAGATCATCTAGCGGGAGTCGACGAGCTGTACTTC.

The sample holds many counts of this clonotype. Here the CDR3 DNA reads TGTGCCAGCAGTTTACATGGGACAGGGCAAGAGACCCAGTACTTC. This gives the protein CASSLHGTGQETQYF. The chain links TRBV28 to TRBJ2-5, with TRBD1 matching over 9 bases. This CDR3 is 15 amino acids long. CDR1 MDHEN and CDR2 SYDVKM come from the germline V gene. With V trimmed by 2 bases and J by 2 bases, 3 bases remained unmatched.

With respect to this clonotype: One end of the junction does not line up with germline, which may come from a read error. V is TRBV9 and J is TRBJ1-6, with 8 bases lining up with TRBD1. The CDR3 runs 14 residues. Germline CDR1 reads SGDLS; CDR2 reads YYNGEE. DNA for the CDR3: TGTGCCAGCGGTTCCGGACAGGGTAATTCACCCTTCCACTTT. It codes for CASGSGQGNSPFHF.